Listed here are 19 T cell receptor beta chains from one sample, sequenced in a study of blood T cell repertoires in COVID-19. Clones were read by immunoSEQ multiplex PCR, and TCRdb kept only the in-frame ones, dropping some. The sample includes some 530,000 clones, approximately 83% seen only once; the top ten take approximately 3.2%. The sample consisted of peripheral blood. These receptors were collected from a human donor in a cohort sampled during active COVID-19.

The rearrangement links TRBV24-1 to TRBJ2-1; 8 bases match TRBD2. The length of the CDR3 is 13 residues. V lost 10 bases, J lost 8 bases, and 9 bases stayed unmatched. The germline CDR1 and CDR2 sequences are KGHDR and SFDVKD. The CDR3, as DNA: TGTGCCACAGCCGCAGCGGGAGTGGATGAGCAGTTCTTC. This encodes CATAAAGVDEQFF.

V and J are TRBV14 and TRBJ2-6; 11 bases are a match to TRBD1. Germline CDR1 is SGHDN and CDR2 is FVKESK. This CDR3 spans 18 amino acids. J gave up 2 bases and V 0 bases, and 3 bases lay outside the gene matches. Written as DNA, the CDR3 is TGTGCCAGCAGCCAAGATGGACAGGGGGCGCCTGGGGCCAACGTCCTGACTTTC. It is translated as CASSQDGQGAPGANVLTF.

The rearrangement links TRBV28 to TRBJ2-1; possible D gene TRBD1, 6 bases. The CDR3 has 13 residues. The V and J ends lost 10 bases and 0 bases respectively, with 10 bases between them. Germline CDR1 is MDHEN and CDR2 is SYDVKM. Written as DNA, the CDR3 is TGTGCCACAGGGGAGAGCTCCTACAATGAGCAGTTCTTC. Amino acid sequence: CATGESSYNEQFF.

The chain is built from TRBV19 and TRBJ2-1; 7 bases align to TRBD1. Germline V CDR1 and CDR2: LNHDA, SQIVND (reference sequence). This CDR3 is 15 amino acids long. V was clipped by 9 bases and J by 4 bases; unmatched bases: 12. CDR3 region: CASKRRDSPYNEQFF. The CDR3 DNA reads TGTGCCAGCAAGCGTCGGGACAGCCCTTACAATGAGCAGTTCTTC. Full variable domain (remainder filled in from reference TRBV19 and TRBJ2-1): DGGITQSPKYLFRKEGQNVTLSCEQNLNHDAMYWYRQDPGQGLRLIYYSQIVNDFQKGDIAEGYSVSREKKESFPLTVTSAQKNPTAFYLCASKRRDSPYNEQFFGPGTRLTVL.

V and J are TRBV6-6 and TRBJ2-5, with D tentatively TRBD1 (6 bases). Germline V gives CDR1 MNHNY, CDR2 SVGAGI (reference sequence). Trimming pared 2 bases from V and 5 bases from J, leaving 9 bases between. The CDR3 is 13 amino acids. Here the CDR3 DNA reads TGTGCCAGCAGTTACGGGGGCATGGAGACCCAGTACTTC. It is translated as CASSYGGMETQYF.

This chain connects TRBV7-9 to TRBJ2-1; 11 nucleotides align to TRBD2. V lost 6 bases and J lost 8; bases outside the gene matches: 9. This CDR3 is built from 15 residues. Germline-derived CDR1 and CDR2 are SEHNR and FQNEAQ (reference sequence). The CDR3, as DNA: TGTGCCAGCAGGGATAGCGGGAGGGCCGCCGATGAGCAGTTCTTC. This encodes CASRDSGRAADEQFF.

The rearrangement joins TRBV4-1 to TRBJ2-1; TRBD2 matches 11 bases. The CDR3 covers 16 residues. V shed 1 base, J shed 9 bases, and the junction held 8 bases outside the gene matches. Germline V gives CDR1 MGHRA, CDR2 YSYEKL. The CDR3 sequence is CASSQVSGRALSEQFF. CDR3 nucleotide sequence: TGCGCCAGCAGCCAAGTTAGCGGGAGGGCCCTTAGTGAGCAGTTCTTC.

The chain employs TRBV19 and TRBJ1-1; 9 nucleotides line up with TRBD1. The V and J ends lost 3 bases and 10 bases, in that order; junction bases with no gene match: 12. The CDR3 contains 15 residues. Germline-derived CDR1 and CDR2 are LNHDA and SQIVND (reference sequence). The CDR3 nucleotides are TGTGCCAGTAGTATCGATTCCGGGACAGGGAAAGGAGCTTTCTTT. This sequence encodes CASSIDSGTGKGAFF.

This rearrangement joins TRBV7-9 to TRBJ2-7; 8 bases agree with TRBD1. V gave up 1 base and J gave up 5 bases; unmatched junction bases: 7. Germline CDR1 is SEHNR and CDR2 is FQNEAQ (reference sequence). The CDR3 consists of 15 residues. DNA for the CDR3: TGTGCCAGCAGCTTAGGGGCAGGGGGCCTGGACGAGCAGTACTTC. This sequence encodes CASSLGAGGLDEQYF.

The chain carries TRBV23-1 and TRBJ2-7; 11 bases are a match to TRBD1. TRBV23-1 is noted as an ORF with a role that remains uncertain. Germline trimming cut 5 bases from V and 2 bases from J; bases unmatched to any gene: 2. This CDR3 comprises 14 residues. CDR3 bases: TGCGCCAGCAGTGGGGGACAGGGGGCCTACGAGCAGTACTTC. The encoded protein is CASSGGQGAYEQYF.

The chain combines TRBV5-1 with TRBJ2-7; 7 bases line up with TRBD2. V trimming: 2 bases; J trimming: 7 bases; junction bases outside the gene matches: 12. Germline V gives CDR1 SGHRS, CDR2 YFSETQ. This CDR3 is 15 amino acids long. Here the CDR3 reads CASSFIAGSSGEQYF. For the CDR3, the DNA is TGCGCCAGCAGCTTCATAGCAGGGAGTAGCGGGGAGCAGTACTTC.

The chain is built from TRBV3-1 (or the pseudogene TRBV3-2) and TRBJ1-5; D possibly corresponds to TRBD1 (6 bases). V was clipped by 4 bases and J by 4 bases, with 14 bases between them. CDR1 and CDR2 (germline): LGHDT, YNNKEL (reference sequence). The CDR3 has 15 amino acids. The CDR3 DNA reads TGTGCCAGCAGCCTGGACAGAGATTATAATCAGCCCCAGCATTTT. Protein sequence: CASSLDRDYNQPQHF.

The chain joins TRBV2 to TRBJ2-7, with 9 bases that match TRBD2. The CDR3 consists of 16 residues. The germline V gene has CDR1 SNHLY and CDR2 FYNNEI. V dropped 2 bases and J dropped 6; count of bases not matched to a gene: 11. As DNA, the CDR3 is TGTGCCAGCAGTGAACGGATTAGCGGGGGATTACGCGAGCAGTACTTC. It encodes CASSERISGGLREQYF.

The J gene is TRBJ1-2, the V gene TRBV19; 9 nucleotides match TRBD1. Germline trimming cut 6 bases from V and 4 bases from J; bases unmatched to any gene: 15. The germline gives CDR1 LNHDA, CDR2 SQIVND (reference sequence). This CDR3 has 17 amino acids. The CDR3 nucleotides read TGTGCCAGTAGCCGTCCGGGACAGGGCTTATCTAGCTATGGCTACACCTTC. Translation: CASSRPGQGLSSYGYTF. Complete variable domain (other parts from reference TRBV19 and TRBJ1-2): DGGITQSPKYLFRKEGQNVTLSCEQNLNHDAMYWYRQDPGQGLRLIYYSQIVNDFQKGDIAEGYSVSREKKESFPLTVTSAQKNPTAFYLCASSRPGQGLSSYGYTFGSGTRLTVV.

The rearrangement joins TRBV19 to TRBJ1-2; TRBD1 matches 8 bases. The V gene end was trimmed by 3 bases and the J gene end by 5 bases; junction bases not matched to a gene: 5. Germline values: CDR1 LNHDA, CDR2 SQIVND (reference sequence). This CDR3 spans 14 amino acids. CDR3 sequence reads: CASSMQGAQYGYTF. For the CDR3, the DNA is TGTGCCAGTAGTATGCAGGGGGCCCAGTATGGCTACACCTTC. The full variable domain, in which reference TRBV19 and TRBJ1-2 provide the parts outside the CDR3, is DGGITQSPKYLFRKEGQNVTLSCEQNLNHDAMYWYRQDPGQGLRLIYYSQIVNDFQKGDIAEGYSVSREKKESFPLTVTSAQKNPTAFYLCASSMQGAQYGYTFGSGTRLTVV.

This clone was counted only a few times. Other DNA sequences in this specimen translate into the identical CDR3. V is TRBV27 and J is TRBJ1-2; no reliable D call. CDR1 MNHEY and CDR2 SMNVEV come from the germline V gene (reference sequence). V lost 5 bases, J lost 4 bases, and 8 bases lay in between. The CDR3 is 12 amino acids. The CDR3 coding sequence is TGTGCCAGCAGTCCAACGGGCTATGGCTACACCTTC. Translation: CASSPTGYGYTF.

V gene TRBV30 combines with J gene TRBJ2-7, with D unclear. The germline gives CDR1 GTSNPN, CDR2 SVGIG (reference sequence). The germline V and J ends were trimmed by 2 bases and 6 bases, with 8 bases remaining between them. The CDR3 loop spans 11 amino acids. Here the CDR3 DNA reads TGTGCCTGGAGTATCGGAGCCGAGCAGTACTTC. It encodes CAWSIGAEQYF.

The chain couples TRBV3-1 (or the pseudogene TRBV3-2) to TRBJ2-1; D is ambiguous. CDR3 length: 15 residues. Looked up from germline, CDR1 is LGHDT and CDR2 is YNNKEL (reference sequence). The V end was cut by 0 bases, the J end by 7 bases, with 13 bases between. Here the CDR3 reads CASSQDTTGWNEQFF. The DNA for the CDR3 is TGTGCCAGCAGCCAAGATACTACTGGGTGGAATGAGCAGTTCTTC.

The V call is TRBV30, the J call TRBJ2-5; 8 nucleotides align to TRBD2. CDR3 length equals 13 residues. Unmatched junction bases numbered 10, after V lost 3 bases and J lost 10 bases. The germline CDR1 and CDR2 sequences are GTSNPN and SVGIG (reference sequence). In DNA, the CDR3 is TGTGCCTGGAGGCCGGGAGGGCCTCAGGGCCAGTACTTC. Translated, it gives CAWRPGGPQGQYF.